The next 5 T cell receptor beta chains were all read from a single sample in a study of blood T cell repertoires in COVID-19. Clones were sequenced by immunoSEQ multiplex PCR, and TCRdb holds only the in-frame ones, with some missing. In the table there are around 250,000 clones, approximately 83% of which are singletons. Source material: PBMCs or T cells enriched from blood (not recorded which). The source of these receptors is a woman aged 45-59 years who had recovered from COVID-19.

The gene calls are TRBV7-9 and TRBJ1-2, with 8 bases aligning to TRBD1. J gave up 8 bases and V 1 base, and 6 bases lay outside the gene matches. CDR1 and CDR2 from the germline V gene are SEHNR and FQNEAQ (reference sequence). This CDR3 is 14 amino acids long. For the CDR3, the DNA is TGTGCCAGCAGCTTAGGGCAGGGGGCCTCAGGCTACACCTTC. This sequence encodes CASSLGQGASGYTF.

The gene calls are TRBV5-1 and TRBJ1-2, with D maybe TRBD1 (6 bases). The germline V gene has CDR1 SGHRS and CDR2 YFSETQ. V dropped 4 bases and J dropped 5 bases, with 9 bases sitting between them. This CDR3 has 12 residues. The CDR3 DNA is TGCGCCAGCAGCAAGGGGGGGTATGGCTACACCTTC. This sequence encodes CASSKGGYGYTF.

V gene TRBV7-2 combines with J gene TRBJ1-2, with D tentatively TRBD1 (5 bases). CDR1 is SGHTA, CDR2 FQGNSA, per germline. The ends were cut back, 5 bases at V and 0 bases at J, with 7 bases in the middle. The CDR3 sequence is 13 residues long. The CDR3 protein is CASSPGANYGYTF. As DNA, the CDR3 is TGTGCCAGCAGCCCGGGGGCTAACTATGGCTACACCTTC.

The chain is built from TRBV2 and TRBJ2-2; 11 bases agree with TRBD2. The trim removed 6 bases at V and 1 base at J, leaving 4 bases unmatched. The CDR3 is made up of 16 amino acids. The germline V gene encodes CDR1 SNHLY and CDR2 FYNNEI. The CDR3 DNA reads TGTGCCAGCAGCGGAGGGACTAGCGGGAACACCGGGGAGCTGTTTTTT. Translated, it gives CASSGGTSGNTGELFF.

CDR3: CASSFSTGGTSYNEQFF. The DNA for the CDR3 is TGTGCCAGCAGTTTCTCCACAGGGGGGACCTCCTACAATGAGCAGTTCTTC. V gene TRBV27 combines with J gene TRBJ2-1; 8 nucleotides agree with TRBD1. V lost 3 bases and J lost 0; bases outside the gene matches: 7. This CDR3 is built from 17 residues. CDR1 is MNHEY, CDR2 SMNVEV, per germline (reference sequence).